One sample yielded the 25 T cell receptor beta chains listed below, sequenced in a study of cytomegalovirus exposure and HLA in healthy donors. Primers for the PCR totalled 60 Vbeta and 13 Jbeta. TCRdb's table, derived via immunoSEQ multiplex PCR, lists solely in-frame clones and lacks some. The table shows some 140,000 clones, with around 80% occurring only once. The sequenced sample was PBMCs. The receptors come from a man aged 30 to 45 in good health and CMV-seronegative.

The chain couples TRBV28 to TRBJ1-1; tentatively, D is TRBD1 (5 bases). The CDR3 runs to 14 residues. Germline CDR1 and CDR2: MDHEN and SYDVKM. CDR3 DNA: TGTGCGAGCTGGGGGGAGTTCGGCGGCACTGAAGCTTTCTTT. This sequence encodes CASWGEFGGTEAFF.

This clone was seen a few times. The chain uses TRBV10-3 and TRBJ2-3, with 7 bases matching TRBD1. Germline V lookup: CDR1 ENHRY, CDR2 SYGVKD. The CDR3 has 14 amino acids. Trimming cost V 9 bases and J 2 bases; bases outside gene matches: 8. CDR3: CAITGDRNTDTQYF. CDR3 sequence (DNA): TGTGCCATAACAGGGGATAGGAACACAGATACGCAGTATTTT.

The chain's CDR3 is CASSIGAPGTDTQYF. CDR3 bases: TGTGCCAGCAGCATTGGAGCGCCTGGCACAGATACGCAGTATTTT. The chain carries TRBV27 and TRBJ2-3; D gene uncertain. This CDR3 has 15 residues. Germline loops: CDR1 MNHEY, CDR2 SMNVEV (reference sequence). Trimming removed 6 bases from V and 1 base from J, with 14 bases in between.

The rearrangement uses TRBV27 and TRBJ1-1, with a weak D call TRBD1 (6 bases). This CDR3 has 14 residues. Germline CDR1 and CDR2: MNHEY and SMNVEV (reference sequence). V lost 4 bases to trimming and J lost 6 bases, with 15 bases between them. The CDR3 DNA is TGTGCCAGCAGTTGGGGCAGGGGAGCCGCTGAAGCTTTCTTT. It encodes CASSWGRGAAEAFF.

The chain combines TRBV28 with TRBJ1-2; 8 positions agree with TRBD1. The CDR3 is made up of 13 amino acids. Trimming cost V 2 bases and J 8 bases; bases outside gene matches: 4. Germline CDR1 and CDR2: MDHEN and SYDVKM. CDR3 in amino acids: CASSLGTGAGYTF. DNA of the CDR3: TGTGCCAGCAGTTTAGGGACAGGAGCCGGCTACACCTTC.

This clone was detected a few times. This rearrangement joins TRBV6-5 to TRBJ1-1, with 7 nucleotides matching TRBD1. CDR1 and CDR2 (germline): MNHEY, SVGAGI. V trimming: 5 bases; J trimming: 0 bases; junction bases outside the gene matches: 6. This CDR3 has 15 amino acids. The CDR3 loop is CASSPSGTVNTEAFF. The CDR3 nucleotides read TGTGCCAGCAGTCCTTCCGGGACAGTGAACACTGAAGCTTTCTTT.

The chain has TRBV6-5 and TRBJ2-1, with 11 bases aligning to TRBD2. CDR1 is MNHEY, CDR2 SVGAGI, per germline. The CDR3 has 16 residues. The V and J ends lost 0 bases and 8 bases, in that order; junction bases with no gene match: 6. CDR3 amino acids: CASSYSALAGVHEQFF. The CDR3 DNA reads TGTGCCAGCAGTTACTCAGCACTAGCGGGAGTACATGAGCAGTTCTTC.

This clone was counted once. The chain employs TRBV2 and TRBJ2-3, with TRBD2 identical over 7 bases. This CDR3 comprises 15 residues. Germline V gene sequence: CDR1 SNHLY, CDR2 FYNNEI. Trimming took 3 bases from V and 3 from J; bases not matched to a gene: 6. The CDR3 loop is CASSEGLAETDTQYF. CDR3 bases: TGTGCCAGCAGTGAGGGTCTAGCGGAGACAGATACGCAGTATTTT.

CDR3 sequence (DNA): TGTGCCAGCCTCAGGTCCTATAATTCACCCCTCCACTTT. It yields the protein CASLRSYNSPLHF. The chain recombines TRBV6-1 with TRBJ1-6; the D is unclear. The CDR3 covers 13 residues. V lost 8 bases and J lost 1, with 6 bases in between. Germline V gene sequence: CDR1 MNHNS, CDR2 SASEGT.

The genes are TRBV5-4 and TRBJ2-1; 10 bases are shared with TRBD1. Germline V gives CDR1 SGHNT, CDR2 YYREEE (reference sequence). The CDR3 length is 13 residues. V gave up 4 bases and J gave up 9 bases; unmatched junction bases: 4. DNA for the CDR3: TGTGCCAGCAGCGGACAGGGGGTTGTTGAGCAGTTCTTC. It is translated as CASSGQGVVEQFF.

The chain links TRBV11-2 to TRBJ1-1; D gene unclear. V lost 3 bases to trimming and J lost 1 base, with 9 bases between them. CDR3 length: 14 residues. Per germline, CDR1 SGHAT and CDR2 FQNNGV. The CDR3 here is CASSFGGSNTEAFF. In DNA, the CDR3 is TGTGCCAGCAGCTTTGGCGGGTCGAACACTGAAGCTTTCTTT.

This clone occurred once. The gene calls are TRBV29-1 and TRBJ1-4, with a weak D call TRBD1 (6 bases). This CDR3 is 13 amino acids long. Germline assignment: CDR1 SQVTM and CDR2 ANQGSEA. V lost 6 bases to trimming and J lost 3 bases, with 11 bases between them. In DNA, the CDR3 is TGCAGCGTGACCAGGGGTTCTAATGAAAAACTGTTTTTT. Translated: CSVTRGSNEKLFF. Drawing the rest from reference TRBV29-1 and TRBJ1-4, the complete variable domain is SAVISQKPSRDICQRGTSLTIQCQVDSQVTMMFWYRQQPGQSLTLIATANQGSEATYESGFVIDKFPISRPNLTFSTLTVSNMSPEDSSIYLCSVTRGSNEKLFFGSGTQLSVL.

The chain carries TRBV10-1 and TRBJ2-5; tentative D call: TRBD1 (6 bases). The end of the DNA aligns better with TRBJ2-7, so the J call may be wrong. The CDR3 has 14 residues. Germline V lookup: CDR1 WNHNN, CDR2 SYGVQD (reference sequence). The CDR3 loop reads CASSSGTKVYEQYF. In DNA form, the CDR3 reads TGCGCCAGCAGTTCCGGGACAAAAGTCTACGAGCAGTACTTC.

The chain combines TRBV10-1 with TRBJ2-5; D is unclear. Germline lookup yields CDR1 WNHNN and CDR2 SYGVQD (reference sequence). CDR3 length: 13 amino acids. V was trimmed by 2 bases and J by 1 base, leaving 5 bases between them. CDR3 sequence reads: CASSEDFQETQYF. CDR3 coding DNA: TGCGCCAGCAGTGAGGACTTCCAAGAGACCCAGTACTTC.

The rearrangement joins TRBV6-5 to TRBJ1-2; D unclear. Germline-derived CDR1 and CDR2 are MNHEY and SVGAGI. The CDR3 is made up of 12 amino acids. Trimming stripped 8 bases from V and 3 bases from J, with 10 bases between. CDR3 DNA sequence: TGTGCCAGCTCGGAGGGATACTATGGCTACACCTTC. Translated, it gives CASSEGYYGYTF.

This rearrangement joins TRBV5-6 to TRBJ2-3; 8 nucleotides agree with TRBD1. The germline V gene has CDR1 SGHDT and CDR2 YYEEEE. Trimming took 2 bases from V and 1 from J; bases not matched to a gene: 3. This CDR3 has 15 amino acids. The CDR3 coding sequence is TGTGCCAGCAGCTTTCTGACAGGGGGCACAGATACGCAGTATTTT. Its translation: CASSFLTGGTDTQYF.

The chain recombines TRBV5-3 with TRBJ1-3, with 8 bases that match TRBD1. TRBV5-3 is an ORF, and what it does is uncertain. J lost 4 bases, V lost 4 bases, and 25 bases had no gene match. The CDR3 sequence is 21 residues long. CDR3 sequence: CARSHQIRDRGPPSPGNTIYF. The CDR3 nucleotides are TGTGCCAGAAGCCATCAAATCCGAGACAGGGGACCCCCCTCTCCGGGAAACACCATATATTTT.

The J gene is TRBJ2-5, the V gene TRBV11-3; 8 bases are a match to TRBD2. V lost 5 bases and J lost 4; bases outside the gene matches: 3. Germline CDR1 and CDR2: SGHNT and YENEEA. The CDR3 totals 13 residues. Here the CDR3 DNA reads TGTGCCAGCAGCCTTAGCGGGACAGAGACCCAGTACTTC. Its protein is CASSLSGTETQYF.

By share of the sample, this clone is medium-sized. CDR3 bases: TGCGCCAGCAGCCAAGGGACAGGCATAGGTGAGCAGTACTTC. Translating gives CASSQGTGIGEQYF. The chain recombines TRBV4-3 with TRBJ2-7, with 7 bases lining up with TRBD1. V dropped 1 base and J dropped 7; count of bases not matched to a gene: 7. There are 14 residues in the CDR3. Germline CDR1 is LGHNA and CDR2 is YSLEER.

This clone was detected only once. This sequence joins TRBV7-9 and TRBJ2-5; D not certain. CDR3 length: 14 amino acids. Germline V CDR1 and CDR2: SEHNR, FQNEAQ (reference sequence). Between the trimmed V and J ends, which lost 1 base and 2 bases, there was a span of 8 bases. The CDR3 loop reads CASSLGSRQETQYF. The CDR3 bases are TGTGCCAGCAGCTTAGGGTCTAGGCAAGAGACCCAGTACTTC.

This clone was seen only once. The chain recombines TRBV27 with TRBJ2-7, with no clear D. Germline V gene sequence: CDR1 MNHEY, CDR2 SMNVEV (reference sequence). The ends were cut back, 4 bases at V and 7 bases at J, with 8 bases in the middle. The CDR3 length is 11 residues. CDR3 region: CASSSSREQYF. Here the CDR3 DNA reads TGTGCCAGCAGTTCCTCGCGGGAGCAGTACTTC.

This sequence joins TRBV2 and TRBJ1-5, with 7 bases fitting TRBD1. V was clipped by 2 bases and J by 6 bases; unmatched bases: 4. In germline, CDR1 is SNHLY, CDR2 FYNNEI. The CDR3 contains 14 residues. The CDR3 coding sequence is TGTGCCAGCAGTGAAAACAGGGGAGGTCAGCCCCAGCATTTT. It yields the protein CASSENRGGQPQHF.

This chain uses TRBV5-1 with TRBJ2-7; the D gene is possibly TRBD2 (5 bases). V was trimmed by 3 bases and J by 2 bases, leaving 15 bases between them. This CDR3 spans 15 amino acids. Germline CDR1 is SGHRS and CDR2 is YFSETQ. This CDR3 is CASSYLAEGTYEQYF. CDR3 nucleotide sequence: TGCGCCAGCAGCTACCTGGCCGAGGGAACCTACGAGCAGTACTTC.

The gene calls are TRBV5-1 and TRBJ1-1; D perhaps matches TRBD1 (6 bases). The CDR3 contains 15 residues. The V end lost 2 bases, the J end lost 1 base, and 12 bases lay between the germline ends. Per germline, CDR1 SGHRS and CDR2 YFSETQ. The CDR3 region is CASSFLGGGNTEAFF. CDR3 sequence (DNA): TGCGCCAGCAGCTTTCTAGGGGGGGGGAACACTGAAGCTTTCTTT.

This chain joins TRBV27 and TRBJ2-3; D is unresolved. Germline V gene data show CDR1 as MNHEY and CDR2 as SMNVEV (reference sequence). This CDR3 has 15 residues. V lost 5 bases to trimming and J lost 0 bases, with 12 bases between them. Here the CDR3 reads CASSVLGYSTDTQYF. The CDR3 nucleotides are TGTGCCAGCAGTGTCCTCGGGTACAGCACAGATACGCAGTATTTT.